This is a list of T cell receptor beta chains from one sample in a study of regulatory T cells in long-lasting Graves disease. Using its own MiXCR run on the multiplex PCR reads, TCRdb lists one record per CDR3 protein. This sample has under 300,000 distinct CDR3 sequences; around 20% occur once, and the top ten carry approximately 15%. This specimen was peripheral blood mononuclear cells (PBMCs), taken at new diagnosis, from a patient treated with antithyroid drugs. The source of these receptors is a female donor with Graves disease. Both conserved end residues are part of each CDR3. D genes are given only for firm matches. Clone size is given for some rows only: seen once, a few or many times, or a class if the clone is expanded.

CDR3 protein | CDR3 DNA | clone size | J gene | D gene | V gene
CASQGSDYEQYF | TGTGCCAGCCAAGGCTCAGATTACGAGCAGTACTTC | many | TRBJ2-7 | . | TRBV18
CASSFDLGYNEQFF | TGTGCCAGCAGCTTCGATTTGGGCTACAATGAGCAGTTCTTC | many | TRBJ2-1 | . | TRBV13
CASSIDLGNEQYF | TGTGCCAGTAGTATAGATCTGGGGAATGAGCAGTACTTC | . | TRBJ2-4 | . | TRBV19
CASSHRERVYNSPLHF | TGTGCCAGCTCTCACAGGGAAAGGGTTTATAATTCACCCCTCCACTTT | few | TRBJ1-6 | . | TRBV18
CASRPLAGVYNEQFF | TGTGCCAGCCGTCCTCTAGCGGGGGTCTACAATGAGCAGTTCTTC | . | TRBJ2-1 | TRBD2 | TRBV6-1
CASSEQGSFGYTF | TGTGCCAGCAGCGAGCAGGGGTCTTTTGGCTACACCTTC | few | TRBJ1-2 | . | TRBV6-1
CASSFRLADEQFF | TGTGCCAGCAGTTTCAGGCTTGCGGACGAGCAGTTCTTC | . | TRBJ2-1 | . | TRBV12-3/TRBV12-4
CASSSRGLDYGYTF | TGTGCCAGCAGCTCCAGGGGATTGGACTATGGCTACACCTTC | many | TRBJ1-2 | . | TRBV13
CASSLGEGTGYTF | TGCGCCAGCAGCTTGGGTGAAGGAACTGGCTACACCTTC | many | TRBJ1-2 | . | TRBV5-1
CASSHQGPNSPLHF | TGTGCCAGCAGCCACCAGGGGCCTAATTCACCCCTCCACTTT | many | TRBJ1-6 | . | TRBV3-1
CASSLSGTRGEQYF | TGTGCCAGCAGCTTATCCGGGACAAGGGGCGAGCAGTACTTC | . | TRBJ2-7 | . | TRBV7-9
CASSLSPGVDSYNEQFF | TGTGCCAGCAGCTTGAGTCCAGGGGTGGATTCCTACAATGAGCAGTTCTTC | many | TRBJ2-1 | . | TRBV5-6
CASSSASGGEQFF | TGTGCCAGCAGTTCCGCCTCGGGGGGTGAGCAGTTCTTC | many | TRBJ2-1 | TRBD2 | TRBV7-3
CASSSGGGSTEAFF | TGTGCCAGCAGTTCTGGGGGGGGGTCCACTGAAGCTTTCTTT | many | TRBJ1-1 | . | TRBV12-3/TRBV12-4
CASSPQQTQYF | TGTGCCAGCAGCCCCCAGCAGACCCAGTACTTC | many | TRBJ2-5 | . | TRBV12-3/TRBV12-4
CASSQDTRAYEQYF | TGTGCCAGCAGCCAAGACACTAGGGCCTACGAGCAGTACTTC | . | TRBJ2-7 | . | TRBV7-2
CASSGTSYNEQFF | TGTGCCAGCTCCGGGACCTCATACAATGAGCAGTTCTTC | many | TRBJ2-1 | . | TRBV12-3/TRBV12-4
CASSLVGADGYTF | TGTGCCAGCAGCTTAGTAGGGGCCGATGGCTACACCTTC | many | TRBJ1-2 | . | TRBV7-2
CASSQETSGSYEQYF | TGTGCCAGCAGCCAAGAGACTAGCGGGAGCTACGAGCAGTACTTC | many | TRBJ2-7 | TRBD2 | TRBV3-1
CAISESGQNEQFF | TGTGCCATCAGTGAGTCCGGCCAAAATGAGCAGTTCTTC | many | TRBJ2-1 | . | TRBV10-3
CASSPRAENEQFF | TGTGCCAGCAGCCCCAGAGCGGAGAATGAGCAGTTCTTC | many | TRBJ2-1 | . | TRBV7-9
CASSPRTGNYEQYF | TGTGCCAGTAGCCCACGGACAGGGAACTACGAGCAGTACTTC | many | TRBJ2-7 | TRBD1 | TRBV19
CASSDREDTGELFF | TGTGCCAGCAGTGACAGGGAGGACACCGGGGAGCTGTTTTTT | . | TRBJ2-2 | . | TRBV2
CASSPGYPNTGELFF | TGTGCCAGCAGCCCAGGGTACCCGAACACCGGGGAGCTGTTTTTT | many | TRBJ2-2 | . | TRBV2
CASSFGGLTFQETQYF | TGTGCCAGCAGCTTCGGGGGGCTAACATTCCAAGAGACCCAGTACTTC | many | TRBJ2-5 | . | TRBV11-2
CASSSGLASYNEQFF | TGCGCCAGCAGCTCCGGACTAGCGAGCTACAATGAGCAGTTCTTC | . | TRBJ2-1 | TRBD2 | TRBV5-1
CATSRDGMATGWGTEAFF | TGTGCCACCAGCAGAGATGGGATGGCGACAGGGTGGGGCACTGAAGCTTTCTTT | many | TRBJ1-1 | TRBD1 | TRBV15